Presented here are 23 T cell receptor beta chains from one specimen sequenced in a study of blood T cell repertoires in COVID-19 (dated by TCRdb to the early 2020s). Receptors were amplified or captured by the immunoSEQ multiplex PCR assay. TCRdb mirrors the immuneACCESS table, restricted to in-frame sequences. Some clones are absent from its copies; in checked studies, under half trace to an unresolved V gene, and the reason for the others is unknown. The sample contains 120,000 to 150,000 clones, almost 90% of them found a single time. About 2% of the sample belongs to the ten largest clones. Input material: peripheral blood. All receptors derive from a human donor in a cohort sampled during active COVID-19.

This chain links TRBV15 with TRBJ1-3, with D uncertain. Germline V lookup: CDR1 LNHNV, CDR2 YYDKDF (reference sequence). There are 15 residues in the CDR3. V lost 3 bases and J 4 bases, leaving 13 bases between the germline ends. In DNA form, the CDR3 reads TGTGCCACCAGCAGGACTCGGCAGCCGGGAAACACCATATATTTT. Its translation: CATSRTRQPGNTIYF.

The V and J genes are TRBV11-2 and TRBJ2-7, with a weak D call TRBD2 (5 bases). CDR3 size: 15 residues. The ends were cut back, 5 bases at V and 4 bases at J, with 18 bases in the middle. CDR1 is SGHAT, CDR2 FQNNGV, per germline. The CDR3 DNA follows: TGTGCCAGCAGCCCTCTGAGGCTAGCCCTGTACGAGCAGTACTTC. This encodes CASSPLRLALYEQYF.

This clone showed up just once. J is TRBJ2-1 and V is TRBV2; TRBD2 aligns across 12 bases. V lost 7 bases to trimming and J lost 6 bases; unmatched junction nucleotides: 7. CDR3 length equals 15 residues. Germline values: CDR1 SNHLY, CDR2 FYNNEI. The CDR3 nucleotides read TGTGCCAGCACCCCTACTAGCGGGGGGTTCAATGAGCAGTTCTTC. Its translation is CASTPTSGGFNEQFF.

This chain joins TRBV7-3 and TRBJ2-6, with a weak D call TRBD1 (5 bases). CDR1 and CDR2 (germline): SGHTA, FQGTGA. The CDR3 totals 19 residues. V was cut by 1 base and J by 0 bases, with 16 bases left in between. In DNA, the CDR3 is TGTGCCAGCAGCTTAAAGGGGCACTCTCTCGTCTCTGGGGCCAACGTCCTGACTTTC. Its protein product is CASSLKGHSLVSGANVLTF.

The chain is built from TRBV3-1 (or the pseudogene TRBV3-2) and TRBJ2-7; the D is unclear. V shed 2 bases and J shed 3 bases, with 14 bases lying between them. The CDR3 covers 15 residues. Germline V gene sequence: CDR1 LGHDT, CDR2 YNNKEL (reference sequence). The CDR3 here is CASSQSLWQDYEQYF. The CDR3 DNA is TGTGCCAGCAGCCAATCTCTGTGGCAGGACTACGAGCAGTACTTC.

This chain uses TRBV3-1 (or the pseudogene TRBV3-2) with TRBJ2-5; 10 bases line up with TRBD2. Germline values: CDR1 LGHDT, CDR2 YNNKEL (reference sequence). Trimming cost V 4 bases and J 4 bases; bases outside gene matches: 6. The CDR3 is 15 residues long. This CDR3 reads CASSPASGSRETQYF. The CDR3 DNA follows: TGTGCCAGCAGCCCCGCTAGCGGGAGTCGAGAGACCCAGTACTTC.

V is TRBV30 and J is TRBJ1-5; TRBD1 might be the D (5 bases). V gave up 0 bases and J gave up 1 base, with 28 bases separating them. Per the germline V gene, CDR1 is GTSNPN and CDR2 is SVGIG (reference sequence). The CDR3 extends over 21 amino acids. CDR3 DNA sequence: TGTGCCTGGAGTGTAAAGGTCTCGGGAACGGGGGAAAGAATAAGCAATCAGCCCCAGCATTTT. Residues: CAWSVKVSGTGERISNQPQHF.

This chain links TRBV5-1 with TRBJ2-1; 14 bases are shared with TRBD2. In germline, CDR1 is SGHRS, CDR2 YFSETQ. V was clipped by 0 bases and J by 7 bases; unmatched bases: 9. This CDR3 spans 18 amino acids. The CDR3 coding sequence is TGCGCCAGCAGCTTGGGCGGGACTAGCGGGGGTTCCCTAAATGAGCAGTTCTTC. As protein: CASSLGGTSGGSLNEQFF. Filled out from reference TRBV5-1 and TRBJ2-1, the complete variable domain reads KAGVTQTPRYLIKTRGQQVTLSCSPISGHRSVSWYQQTPGQGLQFLFEYFSETQRNKGNFPGRFSGRQFSNSRSEMNVSTLELGDSALYLCASSLGGTSGGSLNEQFFGPGTRLTVL.

The CDR3, as DNA: TGTGCCAGCAGCTTAGGTTCAACTAGCGGGAGTTATACGCAGTATTTT. It translates to CASSLGSTSGSYTQYF. The chain has TRBV7-2 and TRBJ2-3, with 11 bases that match TRBD2. After removal of 1 base from V and 7 bases from J, the junction contained 7 bases not matched to a gene. This CDR3 comprises 16 residues. CDR1 is SGHTA, CDR2 FQGNSA, per germline.

The chain carries TRBV9 and TRBJ2-3; TRBD2 might be the D (6 bases). The CDR3 extends over 16 amino acids. Germline lookup yields CDR1 SGDLS and CDR2 YYNGEE. Trimming removed 0 bases at V and 0 bases at J, with 11 bases between. DNA for the CDR3: TGTGCCAGCAGCGTAGGATTAGGGACTAGCACAGATACGCAGTATTTT. It encodes CASSVGLGTSTDTQYF.

The rearrangement joins TRBV5-6 to TRBJ2-7, with 11 bases fitting TRBD2. CDR3 length equals 16 residues. The V and J ends lost 0 bases and 1 base, in that order; junction bases with no gene match: 3. Germline values: CDR1 SGHDT, CDR2 YYEEEE. The CDR3 nucleotides read TGTGCCAGCAGCTTGGGCACTAGCGGGAGATCCTACGAGCAGTACTTC. This codes for CASSLGTSGRSYEQYF.

The V and J genes are TRBV11-3 and TRBJ2-2; TRBD1 matches 11 bases. Germline V gene lookup returns CDR1 SGHNT and CDR2 YENEEA. V shed 5 bases, J shed 4 bases, and the junction held 3 bases outside the gene matches. CDR3 size: 15 residues. CDR3 DNA: TGTGCCAGCAGCCCCGGACAGGGGGCCACCGGGGAGCTGTTTTTT. This codes for CASSPGQGATGELFF.

The V call is TRBV3-1 (or the pseudogene TRBV3-2), the J call TRBJ2-2; D ambiguous. The CDR3 extends over 14 amino acids. Trimming took off 1 base at V and 3 bases at J, with 6 bases between the two ends. Per the germline V gene, CDR1 is LGHDT and CDR2 is YNNKEL (reference sequence). CDR3 amino acids: CASSQATHTGELFF. The CDR3 DNA reads as TGTGCCAGCAGCCAAGCTACGCACACCGGGGAGCTGTTTTTT.

CDR3 DNA: TGTGCCAGCATTGACAGTCCCAACTATGGCTACACCTTC. It is translated as CASIDSPNYGYTF. The chain uses TRBV28 and TRBJ1-2; D perhaps matches TRBD1 (5 bases). Germline CDR1 reads MDHEN; CDR2 reads SYDVKM. Trimming shortened V by 7 bases and J by 2 bases, and 11 bases separated the two germline ends. The CDR3 is made up of 13 amino acids.

V and J are TRBV6-5 and TRBJ1-6; no firm D call. The germline CDR1 and CDR2 sequences are MNHEY and SVGAGI. The CDR3 runs to 13 residues. Trimming took off 5 bases at V and 1 base at J, with 3 bases between the two ends. The CDR3 reads CASSQSYNSPLHF. DNA for the CDR3: TGTGCCAGCAGTCAATCCTATAATTCACCCCTCCACTTT.

The CDR3 reads CASSLDGRGLYEQFF. CDR3 DNA: TGTGCCAGCAGCTTAGACGGGAGAGGGTTGTATGAGCAGTTCTTC. This chain links TRBV7-2 with TRBJ2-1; tentative D call: TRBD2 (6 bases). The germline gives CDR1 SGHTA, CDR2 FQGNSA. The germline V and J ends were trimmed by 1 base and 8 bases, with 15 bases remaining between them. The CDR3 spans 15 residues.

V and J are TRBV6-6 and TRBJ1-5; D gene unclear. The V end was cut by 0 bases, the J end by 11 bases, with 11 bases between. The CDR3 loop spans 13 amino acids. Germline assignment: CDR1 MNHNY and CDR2 SVGAGI (reference sequence). The chain's CDR3 is CASSYSSRDSQHF. Here the CDR3 DNA reads TGTGCCAGCAGTTACTCGTCGAGGGATTCCCAGCATTTT.

The chain recombines TRBV7-2 with TRBJ2-3; 7 nucleotides match TRBD2. J was trimmed by 4 bases and V by 1 base; bases with no gene match: 11. This CDR3 contains 17 residues. Germline loops: CDR1 SGHTA, CDR2 FQGNSA. The CDR3 DNA sequence: TGTGCCAGCAGCTTAGGGACTAGGGCTAACCGCGCAGATACGCAGTATTTT. It encodes CASSLGTRANRADTQYF.

This clone occurred once. The chain uses TRBV6-5 and TRBJ2-1, with D possibly matching TRBD1 (5 bases). Germline CDR1 is MNHEY and CDR2 is SVGAGI. The ends were cut back, 7 bases at V and 5 bases at J, with 6 bases in the middle. The CDR3 runs to 11 residues. The CDR3 coding sequence is TGTGCCAGCACAGGGAACAATGAGCAGTTCTTC. This codes for CASTGNNEQFF.

CDR3 DNA sequence: TGTGCCAGCAGCAGACAGGGTGCACCCCTCCACTTT. Its protein is CASSRQGAPLHF. The chain carries TRBV6-2 or TRBV6-3 and TRBJ1-6, with 7 nucleotides matching TRBD1. Germline trimming cut 6 bases from V and 11 bases from J; bases unmatched to any gene: 4. CDR3 length: 12 residues. Germline V CDR1 and CDR2: MNHEY, SVGEGT.

The gene calls are TRBV9 and TRBJ2-2, with 9 positions matching TRBD1. With V trimmed by 4 bases and J by 0 bases, 4 bases remained unmatched. The CDR3 covers 16 residues. CDR1 and CDR2 from the germline V gene are SGDLS and YYNGEE. The CDR3 loop reads CASSIGQGSNTGELFF. CDR3 bases: TGTGCCAGCAGCATCGGACAGGGGTCGAACACCGGGGAGCTGTTTTTT.

The chain couples TRBV4-3 to TRBJ2-5, with 8 bases aligning to TRBD1. The CDR3 runs to 15 residues. V shed 4 bases and J 3 bases; nucleotides not matched to a gene: 7. Looked up from germline, CDR1 is LGHNA and CDR2 is YSLEER. The CDR3 region is CASSRTAGGEETQYF. CDR3 nucleotide sequence: TGCGCCAGCAGCCGTACGGCAGGGGGCGAAGAGACCCAGTACTTC.

Details on this clone: Relative to the germline gene, one junction end is altered; a read error may explain this. The CDR3 here is CASSQAGVQDTQYF. Written as DNA, the CDR3 is TGTGCCAGCAGTCAAGCGGGAGTGCAAGATACGCAGTATTTT. The V call is TRBV14, the J call TRBJ2-3; 8 nucleotides agree with TRBD2. The CDR3 covers 14 residues. The germline CDR1 and CDR2 sequences are SGHDN and FVKESK.